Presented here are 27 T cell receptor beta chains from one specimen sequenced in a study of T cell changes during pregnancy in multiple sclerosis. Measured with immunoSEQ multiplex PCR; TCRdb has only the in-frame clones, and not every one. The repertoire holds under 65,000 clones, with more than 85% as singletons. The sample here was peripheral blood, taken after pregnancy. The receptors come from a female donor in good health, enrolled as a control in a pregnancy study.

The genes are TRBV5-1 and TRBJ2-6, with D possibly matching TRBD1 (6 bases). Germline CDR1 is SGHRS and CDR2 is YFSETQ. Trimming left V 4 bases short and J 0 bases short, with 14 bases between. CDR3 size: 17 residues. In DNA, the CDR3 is TGCGCCAGCAGCAGGGACATTGGGGCCTCTGGGGCCAACGTCCTGACTTTC. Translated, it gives CASSRDIGASGANVLTF.

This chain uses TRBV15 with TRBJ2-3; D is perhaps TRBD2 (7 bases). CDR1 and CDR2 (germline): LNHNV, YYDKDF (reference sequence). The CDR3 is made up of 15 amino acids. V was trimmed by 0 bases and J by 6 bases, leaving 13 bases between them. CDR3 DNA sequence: TGTGCCACCAGCAGAGATAGGGGGGGCGCGGATACGCAGTATTTT. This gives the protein CATSRDRGGADTQYF.

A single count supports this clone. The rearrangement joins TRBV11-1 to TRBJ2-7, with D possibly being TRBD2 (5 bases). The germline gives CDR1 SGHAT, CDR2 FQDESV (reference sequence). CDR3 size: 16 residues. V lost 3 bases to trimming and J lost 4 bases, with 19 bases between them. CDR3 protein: CASSFPRAGESYEQYF. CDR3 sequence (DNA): TGTGCCAGCAGCTTTCCGAGGGCCGGGGAATCTTACGAGCAGTACTTC.

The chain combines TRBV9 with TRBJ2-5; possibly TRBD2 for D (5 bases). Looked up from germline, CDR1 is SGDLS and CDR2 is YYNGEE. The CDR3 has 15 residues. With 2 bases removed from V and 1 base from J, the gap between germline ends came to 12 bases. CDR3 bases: TGTGCCAGCAGCGTTAGGACTGCTAGCCAAGAGACCCAGTACTTC. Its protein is CASSVRTASQETQYF.

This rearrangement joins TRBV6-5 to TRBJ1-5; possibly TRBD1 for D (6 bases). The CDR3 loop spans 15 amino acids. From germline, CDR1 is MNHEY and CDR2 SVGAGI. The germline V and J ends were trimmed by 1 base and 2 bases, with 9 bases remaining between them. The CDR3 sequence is CASSYFPGGNQPQHF. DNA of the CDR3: TGTGCCAGCAGTTACTTCCCAGGGGGCAATCAGCCCCAGCATTTT.

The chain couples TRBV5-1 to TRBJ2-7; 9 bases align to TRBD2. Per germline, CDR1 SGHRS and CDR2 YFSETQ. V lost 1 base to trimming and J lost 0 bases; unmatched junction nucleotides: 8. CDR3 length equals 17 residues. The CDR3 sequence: CASSLQRGATRSYEQYF. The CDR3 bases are TGCGCCAGCAGCTTGCAGCGGGGGGCTACTCGCTCCTACGAGCAGTACTTC.

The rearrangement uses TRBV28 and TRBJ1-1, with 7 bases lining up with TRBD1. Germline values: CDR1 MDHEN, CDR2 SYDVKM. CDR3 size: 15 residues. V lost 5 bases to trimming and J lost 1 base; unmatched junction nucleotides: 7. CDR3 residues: CASSPPSGGNTEAFF. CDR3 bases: TGTGCCAGCAGTCCTCCCTCAGGGGGGAACACTGAAGCTTTCTTT.

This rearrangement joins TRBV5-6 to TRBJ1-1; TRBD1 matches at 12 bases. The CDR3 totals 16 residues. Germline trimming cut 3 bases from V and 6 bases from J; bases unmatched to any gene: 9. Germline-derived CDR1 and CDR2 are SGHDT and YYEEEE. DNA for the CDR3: TGTGCCAGCAGCTCCGGGACAGGGGGCATTATGGCTGAAGCTTTCTTT. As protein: CASSSGTGGIMAEAFF.

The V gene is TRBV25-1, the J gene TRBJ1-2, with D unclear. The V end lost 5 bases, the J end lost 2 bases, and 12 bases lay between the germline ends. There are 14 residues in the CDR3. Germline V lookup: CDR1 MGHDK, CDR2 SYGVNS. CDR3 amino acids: CASSPRGQNYGYTF. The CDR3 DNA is TGTGCCAGCAGTCCAAGAGGGCAGAACTATGGCTACACCTTC.

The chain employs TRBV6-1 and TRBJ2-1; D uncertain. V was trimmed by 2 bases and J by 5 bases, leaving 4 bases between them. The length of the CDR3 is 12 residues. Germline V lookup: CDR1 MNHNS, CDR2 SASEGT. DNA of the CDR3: TGTGCCAGCAGTGAATCTGACAATGAGCAGTTCTTC. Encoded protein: CASSESDNEQFF.

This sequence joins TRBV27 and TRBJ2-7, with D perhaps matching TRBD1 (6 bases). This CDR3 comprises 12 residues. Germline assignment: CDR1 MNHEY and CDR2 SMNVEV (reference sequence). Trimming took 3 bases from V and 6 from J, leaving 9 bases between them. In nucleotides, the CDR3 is TGTGCCAGCAGTTTCCAGGGGATCGAGCAGTACTTC. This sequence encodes CASSFQGIEQYF.

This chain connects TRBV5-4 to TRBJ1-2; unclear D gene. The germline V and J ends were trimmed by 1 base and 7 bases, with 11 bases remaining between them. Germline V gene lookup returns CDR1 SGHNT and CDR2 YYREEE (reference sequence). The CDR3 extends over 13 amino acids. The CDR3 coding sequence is TGTGCCAGCAGCTTGTCATCCGGACTTGGCTACACCTTC. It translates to CASSLSSGLGYTF.

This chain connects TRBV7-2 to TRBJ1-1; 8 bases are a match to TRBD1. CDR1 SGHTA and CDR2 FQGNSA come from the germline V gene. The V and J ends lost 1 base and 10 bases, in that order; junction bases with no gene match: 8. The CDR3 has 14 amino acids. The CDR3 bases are TGTGCCAGCAGCTTAGGTGCACAGGGGGGTCTAGCTTTCTTT. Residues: CASSLGAQGGLAFF.

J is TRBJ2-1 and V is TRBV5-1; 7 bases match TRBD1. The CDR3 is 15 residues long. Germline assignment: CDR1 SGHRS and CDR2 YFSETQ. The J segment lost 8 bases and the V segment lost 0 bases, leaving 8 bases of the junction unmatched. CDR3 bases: TGCGCCAGCAGCTTGGCACAGGGGAGCACTTATGAGCAGTTCTTC. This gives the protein CASSLAQGSTYEQFF. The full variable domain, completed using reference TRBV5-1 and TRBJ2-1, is KAGVTQTPRYLIKTRGQQVTLSCSPISGHRSVSWYQQTPGQGLQFLFEYFSETQRNKGNFPGRFSGRQFSNSRSEMNVSTLELGDSALYLCASSLAQGSTYEQFFGPGTRLTVL.

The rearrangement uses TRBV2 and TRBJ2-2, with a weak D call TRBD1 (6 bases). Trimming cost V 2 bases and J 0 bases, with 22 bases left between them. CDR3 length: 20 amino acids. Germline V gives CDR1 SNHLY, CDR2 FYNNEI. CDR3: CASSELPWDIYLANTGELFF. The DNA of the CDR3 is TGTGCCAGCAGTGAATTGCCCTGGGACATTTACCTCGCGAACACCGGGGAGCTGTTTTTT.

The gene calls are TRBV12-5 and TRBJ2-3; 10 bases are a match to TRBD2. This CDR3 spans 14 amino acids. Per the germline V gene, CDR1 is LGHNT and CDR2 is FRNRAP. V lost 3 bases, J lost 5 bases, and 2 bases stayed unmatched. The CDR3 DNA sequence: TGTGCTAGTGGTTTAAGCGGGAGGGGAGATACGCAGTATTTT. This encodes CASGLSGRGDTQYF.

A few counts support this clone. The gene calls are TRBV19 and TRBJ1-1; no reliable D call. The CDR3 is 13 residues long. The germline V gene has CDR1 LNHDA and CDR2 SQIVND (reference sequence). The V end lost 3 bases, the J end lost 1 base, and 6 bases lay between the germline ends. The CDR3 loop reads CASSISRNTEAFF. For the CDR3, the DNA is TGTGCCAGTAGTATCTCCAGGAACACTGAAGCTTTCTTT.

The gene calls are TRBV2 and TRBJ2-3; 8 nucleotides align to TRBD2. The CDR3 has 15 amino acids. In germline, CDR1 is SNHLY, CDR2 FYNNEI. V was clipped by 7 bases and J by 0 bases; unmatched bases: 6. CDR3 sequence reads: CASTDSGVSTDTQYF. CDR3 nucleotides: TGTGCCAGCACCGATAGCGGGGTTAGCACAGATACGCAGTATTTT. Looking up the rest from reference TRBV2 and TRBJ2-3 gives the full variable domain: EPEVTQTPSHQVTQMGQEVILRCVPISNHLYFYWYRQILGQKVEFLVSFYNNEISEKSEIFDDQFSVERPDGSNFTLKIRSTKLEDSAMYFCASTDSGVSTDTQYFGPGTRLTVL.

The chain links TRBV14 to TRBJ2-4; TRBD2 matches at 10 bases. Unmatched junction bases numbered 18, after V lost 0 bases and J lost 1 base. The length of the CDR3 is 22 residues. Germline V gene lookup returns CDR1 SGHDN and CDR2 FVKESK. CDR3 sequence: CASSQDRLAGVGGLWAKNIQYF. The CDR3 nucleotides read TGTGCCAGCAGCCAAGATCGCCTAGCGGGAGTAGGAGGACTGTGGGCCAAAAACATTCAGTACTTC.

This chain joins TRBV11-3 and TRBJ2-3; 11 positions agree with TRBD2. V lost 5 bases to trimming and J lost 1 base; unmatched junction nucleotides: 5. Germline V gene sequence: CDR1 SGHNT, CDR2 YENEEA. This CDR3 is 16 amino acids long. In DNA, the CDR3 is TGTGCCAGCAGCCCCGGGACTAGCGGACGCACAGATACGCAGTATTTT. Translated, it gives CASSPGTSGRTDTQYF.

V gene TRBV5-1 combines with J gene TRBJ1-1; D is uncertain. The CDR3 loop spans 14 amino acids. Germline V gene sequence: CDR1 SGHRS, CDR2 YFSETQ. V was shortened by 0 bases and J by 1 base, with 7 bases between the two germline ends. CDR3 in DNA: TGCGCCAGCAGCTTGGACGGTAGGAACACTGAAGCTTTCTTT. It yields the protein CASSLDGRNTEAFF. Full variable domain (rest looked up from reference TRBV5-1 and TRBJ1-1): KAGVTQTPRYLIKTRGQQVTLSCSPISGHRSVSWYQQTPGQGLQFLFEYFSETQRNKGNFPGRFSGRQFSNSRSEMNVSTLELGDSALYLCASSLDGRNTEAFFGQGTRLTVV.

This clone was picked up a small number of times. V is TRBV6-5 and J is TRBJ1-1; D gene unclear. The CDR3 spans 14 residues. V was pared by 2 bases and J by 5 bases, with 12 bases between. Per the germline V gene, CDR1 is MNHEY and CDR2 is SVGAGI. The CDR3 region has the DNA TGTGCCAGCAGTTACGTTTCGCTTGAGACTGAAGCTTTCTTT. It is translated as CASSYVSLETEAFF.

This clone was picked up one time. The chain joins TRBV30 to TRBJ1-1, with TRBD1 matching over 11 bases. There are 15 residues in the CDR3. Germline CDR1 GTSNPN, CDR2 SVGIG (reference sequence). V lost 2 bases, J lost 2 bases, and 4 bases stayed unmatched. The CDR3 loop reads CAWSRDRGNNTEAFF. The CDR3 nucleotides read TGTGCCTGGAGTAGGGACAGGGGGAATAACACTGAAGCTTTCTTT.

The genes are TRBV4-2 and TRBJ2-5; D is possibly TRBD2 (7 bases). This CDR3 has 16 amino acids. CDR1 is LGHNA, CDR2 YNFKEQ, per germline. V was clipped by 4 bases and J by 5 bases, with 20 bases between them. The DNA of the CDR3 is TGTGCCAGCAGCCTTAAGAGGGGGGGGGCTCAGGAGACCCAGTACTTC. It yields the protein CASSLKRGGAQETQYF.

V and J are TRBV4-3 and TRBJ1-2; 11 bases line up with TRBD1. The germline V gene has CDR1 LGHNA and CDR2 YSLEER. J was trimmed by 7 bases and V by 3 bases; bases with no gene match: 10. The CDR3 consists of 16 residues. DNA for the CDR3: TGCGCCAGCAGCCAGAGGATACAGGGACAGGGGGTTGGCTACACCTTC. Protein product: CASSQRIQGQGVGYTF.

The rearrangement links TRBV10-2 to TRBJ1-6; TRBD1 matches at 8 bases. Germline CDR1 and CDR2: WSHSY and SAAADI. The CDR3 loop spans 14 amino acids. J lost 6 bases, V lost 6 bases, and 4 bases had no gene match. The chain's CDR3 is CASRQGGFNSPLHF. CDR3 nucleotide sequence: TGCGCCAGCAGACAGGGGGGGTTTAATTCACCCCTCCACTTT.

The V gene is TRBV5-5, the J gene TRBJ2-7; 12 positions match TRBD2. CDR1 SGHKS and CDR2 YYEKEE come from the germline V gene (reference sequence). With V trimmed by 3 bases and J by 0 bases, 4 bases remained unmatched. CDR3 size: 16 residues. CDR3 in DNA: TGTGCCAGCAGCTCCGGGACTAGCGGGTTCTCCTACGAGCAGTACTTC. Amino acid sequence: CASSSGTSGFSYEQYF.